One TCR beta chain is described in this entry. This record belongs to a study of cytomegalovirus exposure and HLA in healthy donors. Trimming took off 2 bases at V and 10 bases at J, with 19 bases between the two ends. This CDR3 contains 15 residues. CDR1 and CDR2 from the germline V gene are SGDLS and YYNGEE. Both 60 Vbeta primers and 13 Jbeta primers went into the PCR. The data were produced by immunoSEQ multiplex PCR, yet TCRdb's version contains in-frame clones alone and is incomplete. Of roughly 140,000 clones in the sample, 65% to 80% were seen once. Sequencing was done on a sample of PBMCs. The chain carries TRBV9 and TRBJ1-3; D call uncertain. The receptor comes from a woman between 40 and 50 years old in good health and CMV-seronegative. CDR3: CASSVLDSPRWTIYF. The CDR3 DNA sequence: TGTGCCAGCAGCGTTCTCGATTCTCCACGGTGGACCATATATTTT.